This T cell receptor beta chain was obtained from a study of blood T cell repertoires in COVID-19. The overall study: COVID-19 samples, acute and convalescent, were from the United States, Italy and Spain.

Sequencing used immunoSEQ multiplex PCR; TCRdb keeps in-frame clones, though not all of them. The sample lists around 170,000 clones; approximately 78% were seen once. The sequence derives from a woman of 80 years or more with COVID-19, enrolled during active disease. The sample comprised peripheral blood.

CDR3 nucleotides: TGTGCCAGCACGAGAGACAGGGAGCGGGCCTCTAATGAAAAACTGTTTTTT. This sequence encodes CASTRDRERASNEKLFF. The rearrangement joins TRBV2 to TRBJ1-4, with 7 positions matching TRBD1. Trimming took 7 bases from V and 3 from J; bases not matched to a gene: 14. The germline gives CDR1 SNHLY, CDR2 FYNNEI. The CDR3 sequence is 17 residues long.